This is a list of T cell receptor beta chains from one sample in a study of blood T cells in healthy people across ages. TCRdb reprocessed the 5' RACE reads via MiXCR and lists one record per CDR3 protein. This table holds hundreds of thousands of distinct CDR3 sequences, under 40% found once. Sequencing was carried out using blood. These receptors all come from a man between 18 and 29 years old in good health. Each CDR3 is given with its conserved first and last residue. The D gene is left open where the match is weak. Expanded clones are given a class, and other clones once, few, many or no size at all.

d_call: TRBD1; j_call: TRBJ2-2; clone_size: .; v_call: TRBV7-8; cdr3_nt: TGTGCCAGCAGCTTAGAGGACAGGGAGAACACCGGGGAGCTGTTTTTT; cdr3_aa: CASSLEDRENTGELFF
d_call: TRBD2; j_call: TRBJ2-3; clone_size: few; v_call: TRBV6-5; cdr3_nt: TGTGCCAGCAGTCCGTCCCGGGGGGTTCATACGCAGTATTTT; cdr3_aa: CASSPSRGVHTQYF
d_call: .; j_call: TRBJ2-1; clone_size: .; v_call: TRBV3-1; cdr3_nt: TGTGCCAGCAGCCAAGACTCGCAAGAGACCCAGTTCTTC; cdr3_aa: CASSQDSQETQFF
d_call: .; j_call: TRBJ1-2; clone_size: many; v_call: TRBV14; cdr3_nt: TGTGCCAGCAGCCAAGAGGAGGAGTATGGCTACACCTTC; cdr3_aa: CASSQEEEYGYTF
d_call: .; j_call: TRBJ2-5; clone_size: .; v_call: TRBV6-5; cdr3_nt: TGTGCCAGCAGTTACTCATCCGGGGCTTTCCAAGAGACCCAGTACTTC; cdr3_aa: CASSYSSGAFQETQYF
d_call: .; j_call: TRBJ2-5; clone_size: .; v_call: TRBV5-1; cdr3_nt: TGCGCCAGCAGCTGGAGGGGTAGGGGAGAAGGGAAGGAGCAGTACTTC; cdr3_aa: CASSWRGRGEGKEQYF
d_call: TRBD1; j_call: TRBJ1-2; clone_size: many; v_call: TRBV12-3/TRBV12-4; cdr3_nt: TGTGCCAGCAGTTCCAGACAGGGATTTGGCTACACCTTC; cdr3_aa: CASSSRQGFGYTF
d_call: .; j_call: TRBJ2-5; clone_size: many; v_call: TRBV20-1; cdr3_nt: TGCAGTGCTAGCCATGGCACTGAGGGGGAGACCCAGTACTTC; cdr3_aa: CSASHGTEGETQYF
d_call: .; j_call: TRBJ1-5; clone_size: .; v_call: TRBV7-9; cdr3_nt: TGTGCCAGCAGCGTGACGGCGGGGCCAATCCTACACCCAAATCAGCCCCAGCATTTT; cdr3_aa: CASSVTAGPILHPNQPQHF
d_call: .; j_call: TRBJ2-7; clone_size: once; v_call: TRBV27; cdr3_nt: TGTGCCAGCAGTTTAGTGTTGGGCGAATACGAGCAGTACTTC; cdr3_aa: CASSLVLGEYEQYF
d_call: TRBD2; j_call: TRBJ2-3; clone_size: few; v_call: TRBV20-1; cdr3_nt: TGCAGTGCTAGCCCTTGGCGGGGGGACACAGATACGCAGTATTTT; cdr3_aa: CSASPWRGDTDTQYF
d_call: .; j_call: TRBJ1-2; clone_size: .; v_call: TRBV2; cdr3_nt: TGTGCCAGCAAAGAGAGAGAGGGTGCTAACTATGGCTGCACCTTC; cdr3_aa: CASKEREGANYGCTF
d_call: .; j_call: TRBJ2-5; clone_size: .; v_call: TRBV4-2; cdr3_nt: TGTGCCAGCAGCCGTGGGGACGGGGAGCCTCCTGAGACCCAGTACTTC; cdr3_aa: CASSRGDGEPPETQYF
d_call: TRBD1; j_call: TRBJ1-4; clone_size: .; v_call: TRBV7-9; cdr3_nt: TGTGCCAGCAGCCGGCCAATACCGGGACAGCCATTAACTAATGAAAAACTGTTTTTT; cdr3_aa: CASSRPIPGQPLTNEKLFF
d_call: .; j_call: TRBJ1-1; clone_size: .; v_call: TRBV10-3; cdr3_nt: TGTGCCATCAGTGGAGCGAAATTGGCCACTCCTTCCTTTGAAGCTTTCTTT; cdr3_aa: CAISGAKLATPSFEAFF
d_call: .; j_call: TRBJ1-4; clone_size: .; v_call: TRBV29-1; cdr3_nt: TGCAGCGTTGAAGACTTGCGGGGACTGTTTTTT; cdr3_aa: CSVEDLRGLFF
d_call: .; j_call: TRBJ2-7; clone_size: few; v_call: TRBV9; cdr3_nt: TGTGCCAGCACCCCAGACATCGACTCCTACGAGCAGTACTTC; cdr3_aa: CASTPDIDSYEQYF
d_call: TRBD1; j_call: TRBJ2-5; clone_size: few; v_call: TRBV7-2; cdr3_nt: TGTGCCAGCACCTACAGGGGGAAGGAGACCCAGTACTTC; cdr3_aa: CASTYRGKETQYF
d_call: .; j_call: TRBJ2-3; clone_size: .; v_call: TRBV3-1; cdr3_nt: TGTGCCAGCAGCCTCGGGGCATTGGAAGTGTATTTT; cdr3_aa: CASSLGALEVYF
d_call: .; j_call: TRBJ1-2; clone_size: .; v_call: TRBV12-3/TRBV12-4; cdr3_nt: TGTGCCAGCAGCGAATCTGCCCCGGGAGCTAACTATGGCTACACCTTC; cdr3_aa: CASSESAPGANYGYTF
d_call: .; j_call: TRBJ2-7; clone_size: .; v_call: TRBV20-1; cdr3_nt: TGCAGTGCTGTAAGGAGTCAAGAGACCCTGTACTTC; cdr3_aa: CSAVRSQETLYF
d_call: .; j_call: TRBJ2-3; clone_size: many; v_call: TRBV2; cdr3_nt: TGTGCCAGCAGTGAAGCGCTTACGGCTAGCACAGATACGCAGTATTTT; cdr3_aa: CASSEALTASTDTQYF
d_call: TRBD2; j_call: TRBJ2-5; clone_size: .; v_call: TRBV12-3/TRBV12-4; cdr3_nt: TGTGCCAGCAGCATTCTAGGGACTAGTGGCGAGACCCAGTACTTC; cdr3_aa: CASSILGTSGETQYF
d_call: .; j_call: TRBJ1-2; clone_size: few; v_call: TRBV28; cdr3_nt: TGTGCCAGCAGTTCGTCCGGGACGCCCAGGGAACGCTACACCTTC; cdr3_aa: CASSSSGTPRERYTF
d_call: .; j_call: TRBJ1-2; clone_size: few; v_call: TRBV29-1; cdr3_nt: TGCAGCGTTGATGACGGGGGAGCTAACTATGGCTACACCTTC; cdr3_aa: CSVDDGGANYGYTF
d_call: TRBD2; j_call: TRBJ2-7; clone_size: few; v_call: TRBV29-1; cdr3_nt: TGCAGCGTTCGGGGCGGGGGGGTGTACAATGAGCAGTACTTC; cdr3_aa: CSVRGGGVYNEQYF
d_call: .; j_call: TRBJ1-1; clone_size: .; v_call: TRBV5-5; cdr3_nt: TGTGCCAGCAGCTTGGGCGGCCCCGGGGCTGAAGCTTTCTTT; cdr3_aa: CASSLGGPGAEAFF
d_call: .; j_call: TRBJ2-5; clone_size: many; v_call: TRBV12-3/TRBV12-4; cdr3_nt: TGTGCCAGCCGGCTGGGCGAGACCCAGTACTTC; cdr3_aa: CASRLGETQYF
d_call: .; j_call: TRBJ2-2; clone_size: .; v_call: TRBV20-1; cdr3_nt: TGCAGTGCTAGTCGGCCGTTTGACGGGGAGCTGTTTTTT; cdr3_aa: CSASRPFDGELFF
d_call: .; j_call: TRBJ1-2; clone_size: .; v_call: TRBV7-9; cdr3_nt: TGTGCCAGCAGCTTCGTGGTTGGCAGGGCGAACTATGGCTACACCTTC; cdr3_aa: CASSFVVGRANYGYTF
d_call: TRBD1; j_call: TRBJ2-7; clone_size: .; v_call: TRBV10-3; cdr3_nt: TGTGCCGCAAGGACAGGGGATTCCTACGAGCAGTACTTC; cdr3_aa: CAARTGDSYEQYF
d_call: .; j_call: TRBJ2-5; clone_size: .; v_call: TRBV7-9; cdr3_nt: TGTGCCAGCAGCTTAAGTCAAGAGCAGTACTTC; cdr3_aa: CASSLSQEQYF
d_call: .; j_call: TRBJ1-5; clone_size: .; v_call: TRBV12-3/TRBV12-4; cdr3_nt: TGTGCCAGCAGCCCGGAGGGTAATAGCAATCAGCCCCAGCATTTT; cdr3_aa: CASSPEGNSNQPQHF
d_call: .; j_call: TRBJ1-2; clone_size: .; v_call: TRBV12-3/TRBV12-4; cdr3_nt: TGTGCCAGCAGTTTCGGGGCAGCGAGCCATGGCTACACCTTC; cdr3_aa: CASSFGAASHGYTF
d_call: .; j_call: TRBJ1-1; clone_size: few; v_call: TRBV5-1; cdr3_nt: TGCGCCAGCAGCTTCAGCCCGGGGGACGCGAAAGCTTTCTTT; cdr3_aa: CASSFSPGDAKAFF
d_call: .; j_call: TRBJ2-4; clone_size: .; v_call: TRBV10-3; cdr3_nt: TGTGCCATCAGTGAGTCTAACCCCCCGACCAAAAACATTCAGTACTTC; cdr3_aa: CAISESNPPTKNIQYF
d_call: .; j_call: TRBJ2-7; clone_size: many; v_call: TRBV10-3; cdr3_nt: TGTGCCATCAGTTCCCGGGACACATCCTACGAGCAGTACTTC; cdr3_aa: CAISSRDTSYEQYF
d_call: .; j_call: TRBJ2-7; clone_size: .; v_call: TRBV12-3/TRBV12-4; cdr3_nt: TGTGCCAGCAGTGCCTCGGGGAGCTCCTACAATGAGCAGTACTTC; cdr3_aa: CASSASGSSYNEQYF
d_call: TRBD2; j_call: TRBJ2-3; clone_size: .; v_call: TRBV9; cdr3_nt: TGTGCCAGCAGACCGGGACTAGCGGCTAGCACAGATACGCAGTATTTT; cdr3_aa: CASRPGLAASTDTQYF
d_call: .; j_call: TRBJ2-7; clone_size: .; v_call: TRBV20-1; cdr3_nt: TGCAGTGCCAAGAGGGGAGATGCGCCGGATGAGCAGTACTTC; cdr3_aa: CSAKRGDAPDEQYF
d_call: .; j_call: TRBJ2-7; clone_size: .; v_call: TRBV7-3; cdr3_nt: TGTGCCAGCAGCGTAGCGAACGACAATGAGCAGTACTTC; cdr3_aa: CASSVANDNEQYF
d_call: TRBD2; j_call: TRBJ2-3; clone_size: once; v_call: TRBV7-2; cdr3_nt: TGTGCCAGCAGCTTAGTAGCGGGAGGGCATCAAGATACGCAGTATTTT; cdr3_aa: CASSLVAGGHQDTQYF
d_call: .; j_call: TRBJ1-4; clone_size: .; v_call: TRBV4-3; cdr3_nt: TGCGCCAGCAGCCAAGGACCGGGACGGAGTAATGAAAAACTGTTTTTT; cdr3_aa: CASSQGPGRSNEKLFF
d_call: .; j_call: TRBJ2-5; clone_size: .; v_call: TRBV20-1; cdr3_nt: TGCAGTGCTAGAGGAATTTCGGTGGGGCGACGAGAGACCCAGTACTTC; cdr3_aa: CSARGISVGRRETQYF
d_call: .; j_call: TRBJ1-6; clone_size: .; v_call: TRBV6-5; cdr3_nt: TGTGCCAGCAGTGACTCCAGTGATAATTCACCCCTCCACTTT; cdr3_aa: CASSDSSDNSPLHF
d_call: .; j_call: TRBJ2-6; clone_size: many; v_call: TRBV27; cdr3_nt: TGTGCCAGCAGTATAAGCTCTGGGGCCAACGTCCTGACTTTC; cdr3_aa: CASSISSGANVLTF
d_call: .; j_call: TRBJ1-2; clone_size: .; v_call: TRBV30; cdr3_nt: TGTGCCTGGAGTGGGAGGTTTGGCTATGGCTACACCTTC; cdr3_aa: CAWSGRFGYGYTF
d_call: .; j_call: TRBJ2-1; clone_size: .; v_call: TRBV9; cdr3_nt: TGTGCCAGCAGCGTATCCCCTAGCATGGAGACCCAGTTCTTC; cdr3_aa: CASSVSPSMETQFF
d_call: .; j_call: TRBJ1-6; clone_size: .; v_call: TRBV20-1; cdr3_nt: TGCAGTGCTAGATGGGGGCGAGAGTCACCCCTCCACTTT; cdr3_aa: CSARWGRESPLHF
d_call: TRBD1; j_call: TRBJ2-7; clone_size: few; v_call: TRBV18; cdr3_nt: TGTGCCAGCTCTCAGTACGACAGGGGCGAGCAGTACTTC; cdr3_aa: CASSQYDRGEQYF
d_call: .; j_call: TRBJ2-4; clone_size: .; v_call: TRBV20-1; cdr3_nt: TGCAGTGCTAGAGATTTTAGGGGACGGCGACAGTACTTC; cdr3_aa: CSARDFRGRRQYF
d_call: .; j_call: TRBJ1-5; clone_size: .; v_call: TRBV12-3/TRBV12-4; cdr3_nt: TGTGCCAGCAGTACCACAGGGCGCAATCAGCCCCAGCATTTT; cdr3_aa: CASSTTGRNQPQHF
d_call: .; j_call: TRBJ2-5; clone_size: few; v_call: TRBV5-6; cdr3_nt: TGTGCCAGCAGCTTGGCCGGGGCGCCGGAGACCCAGTACTTC; cdr3_aa: CASSLAGAPETQYF
d_call: .; j_call: TRBJ1-2; clone_size: few; v_call: TRBV20-1; cdr3_nt: TGCAGTCCTTCAGATAACAGGGAAGGGGATGGCTACACCTTC; cdr3_aa: CSPSDNREGDGYTF
d_call: .; j_call: TRBJ2-5; clone_size: .; v_call: TRBV12-3/TRBV12-4; cdr3_nt: TGTGCCAGCAGTCTCCTAGGGGGTCCCTACGCTAATGAGCAGTACTTC; cdr3_aa: CASSLLGGPYANEQYF
d_call: .; j_call: TRBJ2-5; clone_size: .; v_call: TRBV12-3/TRBV12-4; cdr3_nt: TGTACCAGCAGTTTGGGGGACGGTACCTACGAACAGTACTTC; cdr3_aa: CTSSLGDGTYEQYF
d_call: .; j_call: TRBJ2-1; clone_size: .; v_call: TRBV25-1; cdr3_nt: TGTGCCAGCCTTGAGTACAATGAGCAGTTCTTC; cdr3_aa: CASLEYNEQFF
d_call: .; j_call: TRBJ1-4; clone_size: few; v_call: TRBV6-1; cdr3_nt: TGTGCCAGCAGCCCGAGGGTGGCTGGTGAAAAACTGTTTTTT; cdr3_aa: CASSPRVAGEKLFF